This T cell receptor beta chain was obtained from a study of spatial heterogeneity in lung cancer. The overall study: Alpha-chain sequences were detected in numbers that were consistently lower than beta-chain sequences. Study observations and caveats: The study found that expanded intratumoral alpha and beta TCR counts tracked tumor mutation counts. Coverage was estimated at about 7.2% of tumor T cells for alpha chains and more than 11% for beta chains. The counts of expanded TCRs, ubiquitous and regional, tracked ubiquitous and regional nonsynonymous mutations, respectively.

MiXCR, run by TCRdb on the 5' RACE reads, gives a single entry per CDR3 protein. The data contain thousands of distinct CDR3 sequences, about 8.3% of them singletons. Looked up from germline, CDR1 is MNHEY and CDR2 is SVGEGT. Trimming took 7 bases from V and 3 from J, leaving 15 bases between them. The CDR3 runs to 14 residues. This clonotype has at least ten counts. Its antigen remains unknown. Indicated time point: sample taken at primary tumor resection. Researchers sequenced whole RNA taken from tumor, nontumor lung or frozen PBMC without sorting. This chain joins TRBV6-2 or TRBV6-3 and TRBJ1-2; D ambiguous. The source was lung tumor tissue, collected at surgery. The origin of this receptor is a male donor with early-stage non-small cell lung cancer. CDR3 region: CASKSYLAYYGYTF. The CDR3 DNA sequence: TGTGCCAGCAAATCCTATTTGGCTTACTATGGCTACACCTTC.